A single sample is the source of the 10 T cell receptor beta chains below, sequenced in a study of Graves' ophthalmopathy and Graves' hyperthyroidism. The TCR beta CDR3 regions underwent amplification from RNA transcripts. First-round RT-PCR relied on HTBI primers, and a second-round multiplex PCR came next. TCRdb reanalysed the multiplex PCR reads using MiXCR and keeps one entry per CDR3 protein. The sample lists about 500,000 distinct CDR3 sequences; roughly an eighth were seen once. Sequenced input: blood. These TCRs come from a woman younger than 45 with Graves' ophthalmopathy.

This chain connects TRBV20-1 to TRBJ2-7; TRBD1 is a possible D gene (7 bases). CDR3 size: 15 residues. Trimming removed 2 bases from V and 0 bases from J, with 14 bases in between. Germline assignment: CDR1 DFQATT and CDR2 SNEGSKA (reference sequence). CDR3 protein: CSARYLQGGSYEQYF. CDR3 DNA: TGCAGTGCTAGATACCTCCAGGGGGGCTCCTACGAGCAGTACTTC.

This clonotype was observed many times. The chain links TRBV12-3 or TRBV12-4 to TRBJ2-7, with TRBD1 identical over 8 bases. The CDR3 runs 14 residues. V shed 6 bases and J 3 bases; nucleotides not matched to a gene: 7. CDR3 DNA sequence: TGTGCCAGCAGAGACAGGGGAGGTAGCTACGAGCAGTACTTC. This encodes CASRDRGGSYEQYF.

This clonotype was counted many times. The chain combines TRBV18 with TRBJ2-5, with D possibly TRBD1 on 5 matching bases. Germline lookup yields CDR1 KGHSH and CDR2 LQKENI. V was cut by 3 bases and J by 4 bases, with 12 bases left in between. This CDR3 has 14 residues. For the CDR3, the DNA is TGTGCCAGCTCACCGTCCCAGGGTAGAGAGACCCAGTACTTC. Translating it yields CASSPSQGRETQYF.

There are many counts of this clonotype. The genes are TRBV24-1 and TRBJ2-3, with 11 bases identical to TRBD2. Germline CDR1 reads KGHDR; CDR2 reads SFDVKD. This CDR3 has 16 residues. V dropped 3 bases and J dropped 4; count of bases not matched to a gene: 5. The CDR3 reads CATSDPGLAGSDTQYF. The CDR3 DNA is TGTGCCACCAGTGATCCTGGACTAGCGGGCTCAGATACGCAGTATTTT.

In this sample, this clonotype turned up many times. V and J are TRBV7-9 and TRBJ1-2; TRBD1 matches 10 bases. Germline-derived CDR1 and CDR2 are SEHNR and FQNEAQ (reference sequence). The V gene end was trimmed by 5 bases and the J gene end by 4 bases; junction bases not matched to a gene: 4. The CDR3 has 14 amino acids. CDR3 region: CASSPGQGGYGYTF. The DNA for the CDR3 is TGTGCCAGCAGCCCAGGACAGGGGGGCTATGGCTACACCTTC.

The sample holds a few counts of this clonotype. The rearrangement uses TRBV18 and TRBJ2-5; TRBD1 agrees at 7 bases. The CDR3 is made up of 18 amino acids. Germline V gene sequence: CDR1 KGHSH, CDR2 LQKENI. Germline trimming cut 1 base from V and 1 base from J; bases unmatched to any gene: 12. In nucleotides, the CDR3 is TGTGCCAGCTCACCACTCGTATCCGACAGGGTAGTCCAAGAGACCCAGTACTTC. Protein sequence: CASSPLVSDRVVQETQYF.

This clonotype was found many times. The chain is built from TRBV7-8 and TRBJ2-5; TRBD2 agrees at 7 bases. Trimming removed 6 bases from V and 5 bases from J; junction bases left unmatched: 6. There are 13 residues in the CDR3. Germline lookup yields CDR1 SGHVS and CDR2 FQNEAQ. CDR3 in amino acids: CASSWNSGETQYF. The CDR3 DNA reads TGTGCCAGCAGTTGGAATAGCGGGGAGACCCAGTACTTC.

This clonotype was counted ten times or more. This chain uses TRBV6-5 with TRBJ2-5; possible D gene TRBD1, 6 bases. Germline lookup yields CDR1 MNHEY and CDR2 SVGAGI. V was shortened by 2 bases and J by 2 bases, with 12 bases between the two germline ends. This CDR3 has 15 residues. The CDR3 nucleotides are TGTGCCAGCAGTTACGAAGAGGGGGTTCAAGAGACCCAGTACTTC. Its translation: CASSYEEGVQETQYF.

This clonotype was seen ten or more times. The chain couples TRBV15 to TRBJ1-6; TRBD1 is a possible D gene (5 bases). V shed 0 bases and J shed 7 bases, with 7 bases lying between them. CDR1 is LNHNV, CDR2 YYDKDF, per germline (reference sequence). This CDR3 spans 14 amino acids. CDR3 in DNA: TGTGCCACCAGCAGAGATGGGGGGAATTCACCCCTCCACTTT. Amino acid sequence: CATSRDGGNSPLHF.

In this sample, this clonotype turned up many times. The J gene is TRBJ1-6, the V gene TRBV7-9; D might be TRBD1 (6 bases). The CDR3 runs 15 residues. Germline loops: CDR1 SEHNR, CDR2 FQNEAQ (reference sequence). Trimming pared 5 bases from V and 9 bases from J, leaving 17 bases between. The CDR3 DNA reads as TGTGCCAGCAGCCAAGGACAGAGCGGGCTTTCACCCCTCCACTTT. Amino acids: CASSQGQSGLSPLHF.